The 15 T cell receptor beta chains below were found in one sample sequenced in a study of cytomegalovirus exposure and HLA in healthy donors. Researchers ran the PCR with 60 Vbeta and 13 Jbeta primers. Profiled with immunoSEQ multiplex PCR; TCRdb holds only in-frame clones, not every one. Of 200,000 to 250,000 clones listed, under 85% are singletons. Sequencing was done on a sample of PBMCs. The receptors come from a man aged 50 to 59 in good health and CMV-seronegative.

The chain links TRBV10-1 to TRBJ2-2; 12 nucleotides match TRBD2. The CDR3 is 17 amino acids. The germline gives CDR1 WNHNN, CDR2 SYGVQD (reference sequence). V trimming: 1 base; J trimming: 2 bases; junction bases outside the gene matches: 2. CDR3 residues: CASSEYGLAGNTGELFF. Written as DNA, the CDR3 is TGCGCCAGCAGTGAGTACGGACTAGCGGGAAACACCGGGGAGCTGTTTTTT.

This sequence joins TRBV7-2 and TRBJ2-3; weak D call: TRBD2 (6 bases). This CDR3 region has 15 residues. Germline V CDR1 and CDR2: SGHTA, FQGNSA. V was pared by 6 bases and J by 2 bases, with 15 bases between. The CDR3 DNA follows: TGTGCCAGCAGTATCCCGGGACTGCACACAGATACGCAGTATTTT. As protein: CASSIPGLHTDTQYF.

J is TRBJ2-7 and V is TRBV28; D perhaps matches TRBD1 (7 bases). Germline V gene data show CDR1 as MDHEN and CDR2 as SYDVKM. The V end lost 2 bases, the J end lost 2 bases, and 13 bases lay between the germline ends. The CDR3 totals 15 residues. The CDR3 region has the DNA TGTGCCAGCAGTTTAGGCGGGGACAGAACCTACGAGCAGTACTTC. It specifies CASSLGGDRTYEQYF.

The chain recombines TRBV2 with TRBJ2-2; unclear D gene. Trimming removed 7 bases from V and 1 base from J, with 7 bases in between. Germline V gives CDR1 SNHLY, CDR2 FYNNEI. This CDR3 has 13 residues. CDR3 sequence (DNA): TGTGCCAGCACCCGTATGAACACCGGGGAGCTGTTTTTT. It yields the protein CASTRMNTGELFF.

The chain combines TRBV10-2 with TRBJ1-2, with 9 bases fitting TRBD1. The CDR3 is 13 amino acids. Unmatched junction bases numbered 6, after V lost 6 bases and J lost 7 bases. Per germline, CDR1 WSHSY and CDR2 SAAADI. CDR3 nucleotides: TGCGCCAGCAGCTTTGACAGGGGGATTGGCTACACCTTC. Translation gives CASSFDRGIGYTF.

J is TRBJ2-7 and V is TRBV9; 10 nucleotides match TRBD2. This CDR3 is 18 amino acids long. J lost 0 bases, V lost 0 bases, and 9 bases had no gene match. The germline V gene has CDR1 SGDLS and CDR2 YYNGEE. CDR3 nucleotide sequence: TGTGCCAGCAGCGTAGCGGCTAGCGGGAGTCCTAGCTCCTACGAGCAGTACTTC. Protein sequence: CASSVAASGSPSSYEQYF.

This CDR3 reads CASRQGRSSYNSPLHF. For the CDR3, the DNA is TGTGCCAGCAGACAGGGACGGAGCTCCTATAATTCACCCCTCCACTTT. The rearrangement joins TRBV7-2 to TRBJ1-6, with a possible D match to TRBD1 (6 bases). From germline, CDR1 is SGHTA and CDR2 FQGNSA. CDR3 size: 16 residues. V lost 6 bases and J 0 bases, leaving 12 bases between the germline ends.

CDR3 coding DNA: TGTGCCAGCAAAGGTATGGAGCAGACCCCTGAGCAGTTCTTC. Protein: CASKGMEQTPEQFF. The rearrangement joins TRBV2 to TRBJ2-1; D remains unclear. Germline V gene data show CDR1 as SNHLY and CDR2 as FYNNEI. There are 14 residues in the CDR3. V was cut by 7 bases and J by 9 bases, with 19 bases left in between.

CDR3 loop: CASSESKGPSAGELFF. The CDR3 coding sequence is TGCGCCAGCAGTGAGTCGAAGGGGCCCTCGGCCGGGGAGCTGTTTTTT. The chain joins TRBV10-1 to TRBJ2-2; D is perhaps TRBD1 (5 bases). Germline-derived CDR1 and CDR2 are WNHNN and SYGVQD (reference sequence). The V and J ends lost 0 bases and 6 bases respectively, with 14 bases between them. CDR3 length equals 16 residues.

The rearrangement links TRBV6-5 to TRBJ1-5; the D is unclear. Trimming removed 2 bases from V and 4 bases from J, with 6 bases in between. Per the germline V gene, CDR1 is MNHEY and CDR2 is SVGAGI. CDR3 length equals 13 residues. The CDR3 region has the DNA TGTGCCAGCAGTTACCAGCGTAATCAGCCCCAGCATTTT. Translated, it gives CASSYQRNQPQHF.

The V gene is TRBV28, the J gene TRBJ1-4; D ambiguous. Trimming pared 5 bases from V and 12 bases from J, leaving 7 bases between. Germline V gives CDR1 MDHEN, CDR2 SYDVKM. This CDR3 contains 10 residues. The chain's CDR3 is CASSPEELFF. CDR3 DNA: TGTGCCAGCAGTCCTGAGGAACTGTTTTTT.

V and J are TRBV28 and TRBJ2-7, with 8 bases matching TRBD2. V was pared by 7 bases and J by 2 bases, with 1 base of the junction left unmatched. Germline values: CDR1 MDHEN, CDR2 SYDVKM. The CDR3 length is 12 residues. In DNA, the CDR3 is TGTGCCAGCACCGGGGGGGCCTACGAGCAGTACTTC. It encodes CASTGGAYEQYF.

The chain uses TRBV5-4 and TRBJ2-3; D gene ambiguous. The V gene lost 4 bases and the J gene lost 4 bases, with 10 bases spanning the gap. The CDR3 has 13 residues. Germline V CDR1 and CDR2: SGHNT, YYREEE (reference sequence). Here the CDR3 DNA reads TGTGCCAGCAGCCCACGAACGGCAGATACGCAGTATTTT. It codes for CASSPRTADTQYF.

The chain is built from TRBV27 and TRBJ1-5, with 7 positions matching TRBD1. Germline loops: CDR1 MNHEY, CDR2 SMNVEV (reference sequence). The CDR3 is 14 residues long. The V gene end was trimmed by 6 bases and the J gene end by 7 bases; junction bases not matched to a gene: 9. The CDR3 sequence is CASRLDRDVQPQHF. CDR3 DNA: TGTGCCAGCAGACTAGACAGGGACGTGCAGCCCCAGCATTTT.

This clone has a single count. This sample also contains other DNA sequences that code for the same CDR3. The chain links TRBV10-3 to TRBJ2-7; 9 nucleotides line up with TRBD1. This CDR3 contains 15 residues. Germline CDR1 reads ENHRY; CDR2 reads SYGVKD. With V trimmed by 4 bases and J by 4 bases, 8 bases remained unmatched. The CDR3 DNA follows: TGTGCCATCAGTGGGCCGGGACAGGGCTCATACGAGCAGTACTTC. Amino acids: CAISGPGQGSYEQYF.